This TCR beta chain was recorded in a study of T cells after yellow fever vaccination. V was shortened by 3 bases and J by 9 bases, with 15 bases between the two germline ends. Germline V CDR1 and CDR2: SGHTA, FQGNSA. There are 14 residues in the CDR3. This clonotype was observed a handful of times. TCRdb redid the calling of the 5' RACE reads with MiXCR, one entry per CDR3 protein. The sample yields some 220,000 distinct CDR3 sequences, about 3% seen once. The source of this sequence is a man aged 18 to 29 who received the YFV17D yellow fever vaccine. The material was CD4+ T cells sorted from PBMCs, obtained 10 days after the yellow fever booster vaccination. The chain joins TRBV7-2 to TRBJ2-1; D possibly uses TRBD1 or TRBD2 (5 bases each). CDR3 sequence: CASSLRGRESEQFF. The CDR3 coding sequence is TGTGCCAGCAGCTTGAGGGGCAGGGAGAGTGAGCAGTTCTTC.